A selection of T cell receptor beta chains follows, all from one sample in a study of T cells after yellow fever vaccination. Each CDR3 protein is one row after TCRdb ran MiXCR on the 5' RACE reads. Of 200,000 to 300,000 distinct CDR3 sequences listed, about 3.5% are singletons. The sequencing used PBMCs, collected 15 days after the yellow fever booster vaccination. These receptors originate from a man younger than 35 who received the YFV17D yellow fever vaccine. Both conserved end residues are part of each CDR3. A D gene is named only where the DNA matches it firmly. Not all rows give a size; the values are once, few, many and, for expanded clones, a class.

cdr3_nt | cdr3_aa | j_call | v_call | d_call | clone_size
TGTGCCAGTGTTCCGGGGACAGGGGGCATTCAGCCCCAGCATTTT | CASVPGTGGIQPQHF | TRBJ1-5 | TRBV28 | TRBD1 | few
TGTGCCAGCAGCTTCACTGTCGGGGAAGATACGCAGTATTTT | CASSFTVGEDTQYF | TRBJ2-3 | TRBV11-2 | - | many
TGCGCCAGCAGCTATACTACTGGACAGGATAGGGGCACTGAAGCTTTCTTT | CASSYTTGQDRGTEAFF | TRBJ1-1 | TRBV5-1 | TRBD1 | many
TGTGCCACCAATGGTCCGGGGCTGTACTACGAGCAGTACTTC | CATNGPGLYYEQYF | TRBJ2-7 | TRBV6-2/TRBV6-3 | - | many
TGTGCCAGTGGGTGGGAGGGGAATCAGCCCCAGCATTTT | CASGWEGNQPQHF | TRBJ1-5 | TRBV6-6 | - | many
TGCAGTGCTAGACGGGCATTGCAAGAGACCCAGTACTTC | CSARRALQETQYF | TRBJ2-5 | TRBV20-1 | - | many
TGCGCCAGCAGCTTTCCCGGACAGGGAGGCGAGCAGTACTTC | CASSFPGQGGEQYF | TRBJ2-7 | TRBV5-1 | TRBD1 | -
TGTGCCAGCAGCTCCGACAGGGGTAATGAGCAGTTCTTC | CASSSDRGNEQFF | TRBJ2-1 | TRBV7-2 | TRBD1 | many
TGCGCCAGCAGCTTGGAGGTCGGCAGAAGCACAGATACGCAGTATTTT | CASSLEVGRSTDTQYF | TRBJ2-3 | TRBV5-1 | - | many
TGTGCCAGCAGCTTATCCAGCCTCTCCTACAATGAGCAGTTCTTC | CASSLSSLSYNEQFF | TRBJ2-1 | TRBV11-2 | - | few
TGTGCCAGCAGCTTATTCGCAAGCTCCAGGGGGGAGACCCAGTACTTC | CASSLFASSRGETQYF | TRBJ2-5 | TRBV7-2 | TRBD1 | many
TGCAGTGCTAGGAAGCTAGCGGGGGACTACTACAATGAGCAGTTCTTC | CSARKLAGDYYNEQFF | TRBJ2-1 | TRBV20-1 | TRBD2 | many
TGTGCCAGCAGTGACAGGGACAACACCGGGGAGCTGTTTTTT | CASSDRDNTGELFF | TRBJ2-2 | TRBV6-1 | - | many
TGTGCCAGCAGAGTGTCAGGGGGGGAGACCCAGTACTTC | CASRVSGGETQYF | TRBJ2-5 | TRBV6-5 | - | many
TGTGCCAGCAGCCAGGGGGATTCACCCCTCCACTTT | CASSQGDSPLHF | TRBJ1-6 | TRBV14 | - | many
TGTGCCAGCAGCTTAGGTATGAGGACTGAAGCTTTCTTT | CASSLGMRTEAFF | TRBJ1-1 | TRBV7-2 | - | few
TGCGCCAGCAGCTTGGGGACTAGCGGGACTGCGAACACCGGGGAGCTGTTTTTT | CASSLGTSGTANTGELFF | TRBJ2-2 | TRBV5-1 | TRBD2 | many
TGTGCCAGCGCCCCCACAGGGCCTGGCTACACCTTC | CASAPTGPGYTF | TRBJ1-2 | TRBV12-3/TRBV12-4 | - | many
TGCAGTGCTCGACAGTCGGCTGCTAGGCCCCAGCATTTT | CSARQSAARPQHF | TRBJ1-5 | TRBV20-1 | - | few
TGTGCCAGCAGCTTAGACGGGGATCACACTGAAGCTTTCTTT | CASSLDGDHTEAFF | TRBJ1-1 | TRBV7-3 | - | many
TGCGCCAGCAGCCAAGATCAGGGGAATCAGCCCCAGCATTTT | CASSQDQGNQPQHF | TRBJ1-5 | TRBV4-3 | - | many
TGCAGCGTCGAGGGACAGGGGGTGGAAAAACTGTTTTTT | CSVEGQGVEKLFF | TRBJ1-4 | TRBV29-1 | TRBD1 | many
TGCGCCAGCAGCCGAATCGGGACAACTAATGAAAAACTGTTTTTT | CASSRIGTTNEKLFF | TRBJ1-4 | TRBV5-1 | - | many
TGTGCCAGCAGCTTAAATAGAGGACAGGGATCGTTGCAGTTCTTC | CASSLNRGQGSLQFF | TRBJ2-1 | TRBV7-3 | TRBD1 | many
TGTGCCAGCAGCTTGGGGACCGCATCCGGGGAGCTGTTTTTT | CASSLGTASGELFF | TRBJ2-2 | TRBV5-5 | - | many
TGTGCCAGCAGTCAGCCGACAGGGGGCGGAGAGACCCAGTACTTC | CASSQPTGGGETQYF | TRBJ2-5 | TRBV25-1 | TRBD1 | many
TGTGCCAGCAGCTCCCTTGGCTTGGAGGGAGGAGATACGCAGTATTTT | CASSSLGLEGGDTQYF | TRBJ2-3 | TRBV5-6 | - | many
TGTGCCAGCAGTTTGAGCCAGGGAGGCACCCAGTACTTC | CASSLSQGGTQYF | TRBJ2-5 | TRBV12-3/TRBV12-4 | - | many
TGCGCCAGCAGCTTGCAGGGTTGGGGCACTGAAGCTTTCTTT | CASSLQGWGTEAFF | TRBJ1-1 | TRBV5-1 | - | many
TGTGCCTGGCCAGGGGGAGCCGGGGAGCTGTTTTTT | CAWPGGAGELFF | TRBJ2-2 | TRBV30 | TRBD1 | many
TGTGCCAGAAGGAGCTCTGGAAACACCATATATTTT | CARRSSGNTIYF | TRBJ1-3 | TRBV2 | - | few
TGCGCCAGCAGCCAATGGGGCTATCCCACCTATGGCTACACCTTC | CASSQWGYPTYGYTF | TRBJ1-2 | TRBV4-3 | - | -
TGTGCCAGCTCACCCCAGGAAGGGGGCATTGGGGGTGAGGAGCAGTTCTTC | CASSPQEGGIGGEEQFF | TRBJ2-1 | TRBV18 | TRBD1 | -
TGCAGTGCTAAAGACAGCAATCAGCCCCAGCATTTT | CSAKDSNQPQHF | TRBJ1-5 | TRBV20-1 | - | many
TGTGCCATCAGTGAGCCGGGCGGGGGGGAGAAGCAGTTCTTC | CAISEPGGGEKQFF | TRBJ2-1 | TRBV10-3 | TRBD2 | many
TGTGCCAGCACCCGTGGACAGGGTAATTCACCCCTCCACTTT | CASTRGQGNSPLHF | TRBJ1-6 | TRBV7-9 | TRBD1 | many
TGTGCCAGCAGTTACTCCCAGCGGTACACCGGGGAGCTGTTTTTT | CASSYSQRYTGELFF | TRBJ2-2 | TRBV6-5 | - | many
TGTGCCACCAGCAGGGACGGACTAGCGGGGACCTCAATCACCCAGTACTTC | CATSRDGLAGTSITQYF | TRBJ2-5 | TRBV15 | TRBD2 | many
TGTGCCAGCAGCTTGTTCGCTAGACCCTCTAGCACAGATACGCAGTATTTT | CASSLFARPSSTDTQYF | TRBJ2-3 | TRBV7-2 | - | many
TGTGCCAGCCGGACAAAGGGGGGACAGGCGGATTACTATGGCTACACCTTC | CASRTKGGQADYYGYTF | TRBJ1-2 | TRBV5-4 | TRBD1 | few
TGTGCCAGCAGTGAAGCATTGGCAGGGAGGTCCTATAATTCACCCCTCCACTTT | CASSEALAGRSYNSPLHF | TRBJ1-6 | TRBV6-1 | - | many
TGTGCCAGCAGCTTAGGGGGGCCTGGAAACACCATATATTTT | CASSLGGPGNTIYF | TRBJ1-3 | TRBV7-9 | - | many
TGTGCCAGCAGCTTACTTAACGGGGACCCCTATGGCTACACCTTC | CASSLLNGDPYGYTF | TRBJ1-2 | TRBV7-2 | - | many
TGTGCCAGCAGCTTGGAAACGGGACCCACCTACGAGCAGTACTTC | CASSLETGPTYEQYF | TRBJ2-7 | TRBV5-4 | - | -
TGTGCCAGCAGCCTGATTAGCGGCTACAATGAGCAGTTCTTC | CASSLISGYNEQFF | TRBJ2-1 | TRBV7-9 | - | many
TGCAGTCCGAAAGGACTAGTCCAAGAGACCCAGTACTTC | CSPKGLVQETQYF | TRBJ2-5 | TRBV20-1 | TRBD2 | -
TGTGCCAGCTCACCACCGTCATTCAGAGATACGCAGTATTTT | CASSPPSFRDTQYF | TRBJ2-3 | TRBV18 | - | many
TGTGCCAGCTCACCCCCCCCCCCGGGTGCGCAGTATTTT | CASSPPPPGAQYF | TRBJ2-3 | TRBV18 | - | many
TGTGCCAGCAGCCCTGGGCCGGCCTACAATGAGCAGTTCTTC | CASSPGPAYNEQFF | TRBJ2-1 | TRBV5-6 | - | many
TGTGCCAGCAGTTACACTGGGGGACTAGCTTTCTTT | CASSYTGGLAFF | TRBJ1-1 | TRBV6-5 | - | many
TGCGCCAGCAGCTTGGAACCGACACCAGGTAGTTGTTTCTTT | CASSLEPTPGSCFF | TRBJ1-1 | TRBV5-1 | - | -
TGTGCCAGCAGCTCGAACTATGGCTACACCTTC | CASSSNYGYTF | TRBJ1-2 | TRBV7-9 | - | many
TGTGCCAGCAAGTCCAGGCTCGTTGCTTATTCACCCCTCCACTTT | CASKSRLVAYSPLHF | TRBJ1-6 | TRBV6-1 | - | many
TGCAGTGCTAGGTTGGCCCTAGGCACAGATACGCAGTATTTT | CSARLALGTDTQYF | TRBJ2-3 | TRBV20-1 | - | once
TGTGCCAGCAGCTTGGCCGTTTGGGGGGGGGTCTGGGAGCAGTTCTTC | CASSLAVWGGVWEQFF | TRBJ2-1 | TRBV5-4 | TRBD2 | many
TGTGCCACCAGCAGAGAGCACGGAGGCGGTCAGCCCCAGCATTTT | CATSREHGGGQPQHF | TRBJ1-5 | TRBV15 | - | many